This T cell receptor (beta chain) is from a study of siplizumab effects on memory and regulatory T cells. The method was immunoSEQ multiplex PCR; TCRdb's version includes in-frame clones alone and lacks a portion of them. The sample consists of approximately 5,000 clones, 45% to 55% of them appearing once. The mixed lymphocyte reaction cells were held in coculture (37°C) for around six days. Details on this clone: What it binds is not known. Within the sample, other DNA sequences also encode this same CDR3.

The sample consisted of CFSE-low (dividing) CD8+ T cells sorted from an allogeneic mixed lymphocyte reaction. The clonotype originates from a human donor in good health; the cells came from an allogeneic mixed lymphocyte reaction. Some clones in this sample may be carry-over from other donors' samples.

The CDR3 bases are TGTGCCAGCAGTTACGGGACAGGGGGATACGAGCAGTACTTC. Translation: CASSYGTGGYEQYF. This chain links TRBV6-5 with TRBJ2-7, with 11 bases matching TRBD1. CDR3 length: 14 amino acids. The germline V gene encodes CDR1 MNHEY and CDR2 SVGAGI. Trimming removed 2 bases from V and 4 bases from J; junction bases left unmatched: 1.